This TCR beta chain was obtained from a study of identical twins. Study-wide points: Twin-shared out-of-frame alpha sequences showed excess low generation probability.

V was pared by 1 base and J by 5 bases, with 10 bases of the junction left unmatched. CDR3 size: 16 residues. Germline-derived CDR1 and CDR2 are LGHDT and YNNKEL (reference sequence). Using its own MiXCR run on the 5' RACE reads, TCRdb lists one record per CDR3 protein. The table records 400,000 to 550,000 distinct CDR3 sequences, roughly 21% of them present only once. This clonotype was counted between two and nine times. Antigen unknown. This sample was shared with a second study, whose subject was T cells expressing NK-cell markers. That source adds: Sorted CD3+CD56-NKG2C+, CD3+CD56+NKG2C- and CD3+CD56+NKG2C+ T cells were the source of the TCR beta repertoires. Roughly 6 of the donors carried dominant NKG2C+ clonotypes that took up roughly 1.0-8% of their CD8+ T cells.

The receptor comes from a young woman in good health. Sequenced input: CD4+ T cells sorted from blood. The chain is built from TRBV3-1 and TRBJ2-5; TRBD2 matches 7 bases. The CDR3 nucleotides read TGTGCCAGCAGCCAAGGCAACGGACTAGGTGGGGAGACCCAGTACTTC. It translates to CASSQGNGLGGETQYF.